Following are 25 T cell receptor beta chains from one sample sequenced in a study of cytomegalovirus exposure and HLA in healthy donors. The PCR ran on 60 Vbeta and 13 Jbeta primers. Measured with immunoSEQ multiplex PCR; TCRdb has only the in-frame clones, and not every one. The sample shows roughly 130,000 clones, 8.5% to 10% of them seen only once. Sequencing input: PBMCs. The receptors were sampled from a man between 40 and 49 years old in good health and CMV-seronegative.

This clone was picked up a small number of times. The CDR3 reads CASKRGWQGDYGYTF. The CDR3 DNA sequence: TGTGCCAGCAAGAGGGGGTGGCAGGGAGACTATGGCTACACCTTC. The rearrangement links TRBV2 to TRBJ1-2; D might be TRBD1 (6 bases). The CDR3 is 15 amino acids. Per the germline V gene, CDR1 is SNHLY and CDR2 is FYNNEI. V lost 7 bases to trimming and J lost 3 bases, with 18 bases between them.

This rearrangement joins TRBV29-1 to TRBJ2-7; D unresolved. This CDR3 is 13 amino acids long. The V gene lost 7 bases and the J gene lost 2 bases, with 15 bases spanning the gap. Germline CDR1 SQVTM, CDR2 ANQGSEA. The CDR3 DNA reads as TGCAGCGCCGTAGACACCTTACCCTACGAGCAGTACTTC. It encodes CSAVDTLPYEQYF.

V usage is TRBV7-2 and J usage is TRBJ2-3; TRBD2 matches at 8 bases. V was clipped by 5 bases and J by 2 bases; unmatched bases: 6. This CDR3 is 15 amino acids long. CDR1 is SGHTA and CDR2 is FQGNSA in the germline V gene. The chain's CDR3 is CASSRSGGDTDTQYF. CDR3 nucleotides: TGTGCCAGCAGCCGAAGCGGGGGTGACACAGATACGCAGTATTTT.

In regard to this clone: The sample has other DNA sequences that encode this CDR3 too. This rearrangement joins TRBV6-1 to TRBJ2-3; the D is unclear. The ends were cut back, 2 bases at V and 1 base at J, with 4 bases in the middle. From germline, CDR1 is MNHNS and CDR2 SASEGT. The CDR3 length is 13 residues. CDR3 region: CASSERGTDTQYF. Here the CDR3 DNA reads TGTGCCAGCAGTGAAAGAGGCACAGATACGCAGTATTTT.

V and J are TRBV7-3 and TRBJ1-2, with unresolved D. V lost 4 bases, J lost 0 bases, and 15 bases lay in between. The length of the CDR3 is 16 residues. The germline gives CDR1 SGHTA, CDR2 FQGTGA. DNA for the CDR3: TGTGCCAGCAGCTCAACGTCTGAGGAAACTAACTATGGCTACACCTTC. This sequence encodes CASSSTSEETNYGYTF.

The rearrangement links TRBV7-2 to TRBJ2-3; 8 nucleotides line up with TRBD2. This CDR3 comprises 17 residues. CDR1 is SGHTA and CDR2 is FQGNSA in the germline V gene. V shed 2 bases, J shed 2 bases, and the junction held 9 bases outside the gene matches. CDR3 loop: CASSLRVGGGTTDTQYF. CDR3 DNA: TGTGCCAGCAGCTTAAGGGTAGGCGGGGGGACCACAGATACGCAGTATTTT.

The CDR3 sequence is CASSLGTGGNQPQHF. CDR3 nucleotides: TGTGCCAGCAGTCTAGGGACAGGCGGCAATCAGCCCCAGCATTTT. The chain joins TRBV2 to TRBJ1-5; 8 nucleotides match TRBD1. The ends lost 5 bases at V and 2 bases at J; junction bases unmatched: 5. Per germline, CDR1 SNHLY and CDR2 FYNNEI. The CDR3 loop spans 15 amino acids.

This clone was recorded a few times. This sequence joins TRBV27 and TRBJ2-1; 10 bases agree with TRBD1. The J segment lost 5 bases and the V segment lost 5 bases, leaving 15 bases of the junction unmatched. The CDR3 consists of 18 residues. The V gene's germline CDR1 is MNHEY and CDR2 SMNVEV (reference sequence). The DNA for the CDR3 is TGTGCCAGCAGTCCCTCTAGGTTGGGGACAGGGGTTGACAATGAGCAGTTCTTC. This translates into CASSPSRLGTGVDNEQFF.

Worth noting for this clone: The junction does not match germline at one end; this may be a read error. The chain links TRBV25-1 to TRBJ2-7, with 9 nucleotides matching TRBD1. Germline V gene sequence: CDR1 MGHDK, CDR2 SYGVNS. The CDR3 length is 11 residues. CDR3 protein: CASRGGQGRIF. CDR3 coding DNA: TGTGCCAGCAGGGGGGGACAGGGAAGAATCTTC.

The chain combines TRBV5-5 with TRBJ2-3; TRBD1 might be the D (6 bases). V was trimmed by 0 bases and J by 4 bases, leaving 12 bases between them. The V gene's germline CDR1 is SGHKS and CDR2 YYEKEE (reference sequence). The CDR3 has 15 residues. The CDR3 sequence is CASSLDGRGADTQYF. The CDR3 DNA is TGTGCCAGCAGCTTGGACGGCAGGGGTGCAGATACGCAGTATTTT. The entire variable domain, with the rest obtained from reference TRBV5-5 and TRBJ2-3, is as follows: DAGVTQSPTHLIKTRGQQVTLRCSPISGHKSVSWYQQVLGQGPQFIFQYYEKEERGRGNFPDRFSARQFPNYSSELNVNALLLGDSALYLCASSLDGRGADTQYFGPGTRLTVL.

The chain recombines TRBV25-1 with TRBJ2-3; D perhaps matches TRBD1 (5 bases). This CDR3 is 16 amino acids long. The germline V and J ends were trimmed by 3 bases and 4 bases, with 17 bases remaining between them. Germline CDR1 MGHDK, CDR2 SYGVNS. Here the CDR3 reads CASSESQGADADTQYF. As DNA, the CDR3 is TGTGCCAGCAGTGAGTCCCAAGGGGCCGACGCAGATACGCAGTATTTT.

This clone was picked up a small number of times. The chain combines TRBV21-1 with TRBJ1-5; TRBD1, the table's D call, lacks a check against the DNA. TRBV21-1 is termed a pseudogene. The CDR3 has 18 residues. This chain's CDR3 is CASSKRTGGPKWNQPQHF. CDR3 nucleotides: TGTGCCAGCAGCAAGCGGACAGGGGGCCCGAAATGGAATCAGCCCCAGCATTTT.

V is TRBV2 and J is TRBJ2-1; 8 nucleotides agree with TRBD2. CDR1 SNHLY and CDR2 FYNNEI come from the germline V gene. The V and J ends lost 6 bases and 10 bases, in that order; junction bases with no gene match: 11. The CDR3 covers 14 residues. CDR3 amino acids: CASRELRLAKEQFF. CDR3 coding DNA: TGTGCCAGCAGGGAATTACGACTAGCGAAAGAGCAGTTCTTC. Supplemented by reference TRBV2 and TRBJ2-1, the full variable domain reads EPEVTQTPSHQVTQMGQEVILRCVPISNHLYFYWYRQILGQKVEFLVSFYNNEISEKSEIFDDQFSVERPDGSNFTLKIRSTKLEDSAMYFCASRELRLAKEQFFGPGTRLTVL.

This clone was counted a few times. The chain uses TRBV5-1 and TRBJ2-7; 8 nucleotides align to TRBD2. Germline CDR1 SGHRS, CDR2 YFSETQ. CDR3 length: 15 amino acids. The J segment lost 0 bases and the V segment lost 0 bases, leaving 2 bases of the junction unmatched. CDR3 bases: TGCGCCAGCAGCTTGGTAGCGGGGTCCTCCTACGAGCAGTACTTC. It codes for CASSLVAGSSYEQYF.

The rearrangement joins TRBV19 to TRBJ2-1, with TRBD2 matching 10 bases. CDR1 LNHDA and CDR2 SQIVND come from the germline V gene (reference sequence). J was trimmed by 5 bases and V by 7 bases; bases with no gene match: 5. This CDR3 is 14 amino acids long. CDR3 nucleotide sequence: TGTGCCAGTAAACAAGCGGGGGGGCACAATGAGCAGTTCTTC. This translates into CASKQAGGHNEQFF.

This clone was counted only a few times. This chain uses TRBV5-1 with TRBJ1-1; D uncertain. CDR1 is SGHRS and CDR2 is YFSETQ in the germline V gene. CDR3 length: 15 amino acids. V was pared by 0 bases and J by 3 bases, with 12 bases between. The CDR3, as DNA: TGCGCCAGCAGCTTGGATGGCAGGTCGTACACTGAAGCTTTCTTT. Translation gives CASSLDGRSYTEAFF.

This clone has only a few counts. The gene calls are TRBV7-9 and TRBJ2-6; the D is unclear. Germline CDR1 is SEHNR and CDR2 is FQNEAQ (reference sequence). The CDR3 contains 15 residues. The ends were cut back, 2 bases at V and 0 bases at J, with 5 bases in the middle. The CDR3 reads CASSLMASGANVLTF. The DNA of the CDR3 is TGTGCCAGCAGCTTAATGGCCTCTGGGGCCAACGTCCTGACTTTC.

V gene TRBV27 combines with J gene TRBJ1-6; no reliable D call. In germline, CDR1 is MNHEY, CDR2 SMNVEV (reference sequence). Trimming pared 8 bases from V and 9 bases from J, leaving 23 bases between. CDR3 length equals 16 residues. CDR3 loop: CASRPSSVTSSSPLHF. DNA of the CDR3: TGTGCCAGCCGTCCGTCAAGCGTGACTTCCAGTTCACCCCTCCACTTT.

The chain employs TRBV7-6 and TRBJ1-2, with D uncertain. Germline V gives CDR1 SGHVS, CDR2 FNYEAQ. This CDR3 is built from 16 residues. The V end was cut by 1 base, the J end by 3 bases, with 15 bases between. The CDR3, as DNA: TGTGCCAGCAGCTTAGTTAGCGGGAATCGCGACTATGGCTACACCTTC. Translation gives CASSLVSGNRDYGYTF.

This clone was picked up a small number of times. This rearrangement joins TRBV4-3 to TRBJ2-7, with a possible D match to TRBD1 (5 bases). CDR3 size: 15 residues. Between the trimmed V and J ends, which lost 0 bases and 0 bases, there was a span of 9 bases. Germline loops: CDR1 LGHNA, CDR2 YSLEER. CDR3: CASSQDQGSSYEQYF. The DNA of the CDR3 is TGCGCCAGCAGCCAAGATCAGGGTAGCTCCTACGAGCAGTACTTC.

This chain joins TRBV9 and TRBJ2-1; 12 bases line up with TRBD2. The CDR3 runs to 15 residues. Germline-derived CDR1 and CDR2 are SGDLS and YYNGEE. With V trimmed by 0 bases and J by 7 bases, 2 bases remained unmatched. The CDR3 DNA follows: TGTGCCAGCAGCGTAGCTAGCGGGGGGGCAAATGAGCAGTTCTTC. Translation: CASSVASGGANEQFF.

This clone was recorded a few times. This sequence joins TRBV30 and TRBJ2-2, with D perhaps matching TRBD2 (6 bases). With 5 bases removed from V and 4 bases from J, the gap between germline ends came to 8 bases. The V gene's germline CDR1 is GTSNPN and CDR2 SVGIG (reference sequence). The CDR3 consists of 12 residues. Here the CDR3 reads CAWGLITGELFF. The DNA for the CDR3 is TGTGCCTGGGGACTAATCACCGGGGAGCTGTTTTTT.

This clone has just a few counts. The chain couples TRBV28 to TRBJ2-5, with 10 bases fitting TRBD2. Per the germline V gene, CDR1 is MDHEN and CDR2 is SYDVKM. The ends lost 2 bases at V and 2 bases at J; junction bases unmatched: 2. CDR3 length: 15 residues. CDR3 region: CASSLTTSGQETQYF. CDR3 bases: TGTGCCAGCAGTTTAACGACTAGCGGGCAAGAGACCCAGTACTTC. The variable domain in full, with the rest retrieved from reference TRBV28 and TRBJ2-5, is DVKVTQSSRYLVKRTGEKVFLECVQDMDHENMFWYRQDPGLGLRLIYFSYDVKMKEKGDIPEGYSVSREKKERFSLILESASTNQTSMYLCASSLTTSGQETQYFGPGTRLLVL.

This clone has more than one count but fewer than ten. The chain is built from TRBV10-3 and TRBJ2-1; TRBD2 aligns across 10 bases. V was clipped by 5 bases and J by 6 bases; unmatched bases: 7. CDR1 and CDR2 from the germline V gene are ENHRY and SYGVKD. The CDR3 extends over 15 amino acids. The CDR3, as DNA: TGTGCCATCAGTCGAGAGCGGGGGGGATCCAATGAGCAGTTCTTC. Residues: CAISRERGGSNEQFF.

The chain links TRBV7-9 to TRBJ1-2, with D unclear. With 1 base removed from V and 3 bases from J, the gap between germline ends came to 9 bases. This CDR3 is built from 14 residues. Germline values: CDR1 SEHNR, CDR2 FQNEAQ (reference sequence). CDR3 bases: TGTGCCAGCAGCTTAGATGGAGCATACTATGGCTACACCTTC. Residues: CASSLDGAYYGYTF.